The 9 T cell receptor beta chains reported below all come from one sample, sequenced in a study of T cell responses to AZD1222 COVID-19 vaccine. TCRdb's copy holds only in-frame clones and misses some; the assay was immunoSEQ multiplex PCR. The profile shows roughly 140,000 clones, under 95% of them singletons. Sequencing was performed on peripheral blood, taken 28 days after the second AZD1222 dose. Receptor source: an adult who received the AZD1222 COVID-19 vaccine.

About this clone: The same CDR3 also results from other DNA sequences found in this sample. The chain joins TRBV9 to TRBJ1-5; D gene ambiguous. The CDR3 length is 13 residues. CDR1 SGDLS and CDR2 YYNGEE come from the germline V gene. With 0 bases removed from V and 4 bases from J, the gap between germline ends came to 5 bases. The chain's CDR3 is CASSVGPNQPQHF. DNA of the CDR3: TGTGCCAGCAGCGTAGGCCCAAATCAGCCCCAGCATTTT.

This chain uses TRBV3-1 (or the pseudogene TRBV3-2) with TRBJ1-2; unclear D gene. Trimming pared 1 base from V and 6 bases from J, leaving 6 bases between. This CDR3 is built from 12 residues. The germline V gene encodes CDR1 LGHDT and CDR2 YNNKEL (reference sequence). The CDR3 is CASSQAGDGYTF. CDR3 sequence (DNA): TGTGCCAGCAGCCAAGCTGGGGATGGCTACACCTTC.

The chain combines TRBV7-2 with TRBJ2-2; D is undetermined. The CDR3 is 15 residues long. V was shortened by 5 bases and J by 3 bases, with 13 bases between the two germline ends. Germline values: CDR1 SGHTA, CDR2 FQGNSA. Written as DNA, the CDR3 is TGTGCCAGCAGCCCCTTCCCCTTAGACACCGGGGAGCTGTTTTTT. Its translation: CASSPFPLDTGELFF.

In its sample, this clone was seen a few times. The chain recombines TRBV6-5 with TRBJ1-6; no reliable D call. The CDR3 loop spans 14 amino acids. Trimming took off 3 bases at V and 6 bases at J, with 9 bases between the two ends. Germline V gene lookup returns CDR1 MNHEY and CDR2 SVGAGI. The DNA for the CDR3 is TGTGCCAGCAGTTATAACAGTCCTAATTCACCCCTCCACTTT. Protein product: CASSYNSPNSPLHF.

The chain uses TRBV4-3 and TRBJ2-7; D is undetermined. Germline assignment: CDR1 LGHNA and CDR2 YSLEER. This CDR3 region has 13 residues. Trimming removed 0 bases from V and 7 bases from J, with 10 bases in between. Here the CDR3 reads CASSQEYSWEQYF. The CDR3 DNA reads as TGCGCCAGCAGCCAAGAGTACAGTTGGGAGCAGTACTTC.

Here the CDR3 DNA reads TGCGCCAGCAGCCAAGATTGGACAGGGGGAGGCTATGGCTACACCTTC. Its protein is CASSQDWTGGGYGYTF. V and J are TRBV4-1 and TRBJ1-2; 10 bases fit TRBD1. The CDR3 totals 16 residues. Trimming at V came to 0 bases and at J to 4 bases, leaving 5 bases not matched to a gene. CDR1 and CDR2 (germline): MGHRA, YSYEKL.

The chain uses TRBV11-2 and TRBJ2-7; 11 nucleotides align to TRBD1. CDR1 is SGHAT, CDR2 FQNNGV, per germline. The CDR3 has 15 amino acids. The J segment lost 2 bases and the V segment lost 5 bases, leaving 5 bases of the junction unmatched. The CDR3 loop reads CASSRDRGGAYEQYF. The CDR3 bases are TGTGCCAGCAGCCGGGACAGGGGGGGAGCCTACGAGCAGTACTTC.

This clone has ten or more counts. V usage is TRBV27 and J usage is TRBJ2-7; 10 bases are a match to TRBD1. Germline V gene lookup returns CDR1 MNHEY and CDR2 SMNVEV (reference sequence). J lost 2 bases, V lost 5 bases, and 3 bases had no gene match. The CDR3 consists of 14 residues. This CDR3 reads CASSLTGGTYEQYF. The CDR3 DNA is TGTGCCAGCAGTCTGACAGGGGGCACCTACGAGCAGTACTTC.

This chain uses TRBV29-1 with TRBJ2-1, with TRBD2 matching 8 bases. The CDR3 runs to 14 residues. After removal of 3 bases from V and 8 bases from J, the junction contained 9 bases not matched to a gene. Germline values: CDR1 SQVTM, CDR2 ANQGSEA. CDR3 DNA sequence: TGCAGCGTTGACGGACGGGAGGGCCGCCATGAGCAGTTCTTC. Protein product: CSVDGREGRHEQFF.